This TCR beta chain was sequenced for a study of post-analysis software for immune sequencing data. At the level of the study: The courses of disease that were included comprised relapsing-remitting, secondary progressive and progressive-relapsing multiple sclerosis.

Prepared TCR beta cDNA libraries contained unique molecular identifiers. cDNA molecules numbering about 490,000 came from approximately 1 to 10 million T cells. In TCRdb, the PCR reads were re-called with MiXCR into one record per CDR3 protein. The sample has roughly 540,000 distinct CDR3 sequences; about a third are singletons. As concerns this clonotype: The antigen is not known.

Study-level findings and limits: Controls had lower frequencies than patients of about 5 TRBV segments, which included TRBV5-6, TRBV5-1 and TRBV20-1. Compared with controls, patients showed significantly lower normalized Chao1 diversity.

CDR3 length equals 16 residues. With 0 bases clipped from V and 5 bases from J, the junction kept 4 bases outside the gene matches. Germline V gene sequence: CDR1 SEHNR, CDR2 FQNEAQ (reference sequence). V usage is TRBV7-9 and J usage is TRBJ2-2; the match to TRBD1 covers 9 bases. The sequencing sample was made of blood. The origin of this receptor is a girl aged 2-17 years with multiple sclerosis. The CDR3 loop reads CASSLALTGGTGELFF. The CDR3 DNA reads as TGTGCCAGCAGCTTAGCACTGACAGGGGGTACCGGGGAGCTGTTTTTT.